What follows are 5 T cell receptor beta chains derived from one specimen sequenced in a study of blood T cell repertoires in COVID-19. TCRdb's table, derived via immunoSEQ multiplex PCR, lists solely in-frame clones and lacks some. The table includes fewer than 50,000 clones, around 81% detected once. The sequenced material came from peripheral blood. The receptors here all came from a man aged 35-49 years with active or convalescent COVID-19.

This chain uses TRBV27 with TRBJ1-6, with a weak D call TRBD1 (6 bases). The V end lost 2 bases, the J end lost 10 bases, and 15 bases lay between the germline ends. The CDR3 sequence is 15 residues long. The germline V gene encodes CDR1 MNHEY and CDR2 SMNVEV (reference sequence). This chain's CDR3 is CASSLAARGYSPLHF. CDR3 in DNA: TGTGCCAGCAGTTTAGCCGCGAGGGGGTACTCACCCCTCCACTTT.

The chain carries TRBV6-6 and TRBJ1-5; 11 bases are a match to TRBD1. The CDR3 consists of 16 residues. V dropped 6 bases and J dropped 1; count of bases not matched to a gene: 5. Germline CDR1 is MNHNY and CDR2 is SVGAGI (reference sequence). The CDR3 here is CASRGQGVFSNQPQHF. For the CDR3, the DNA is TGTGCCAGCAGGGGACAGGGGGTGTTCAGCAATCAGCCCCAGCATTTT.

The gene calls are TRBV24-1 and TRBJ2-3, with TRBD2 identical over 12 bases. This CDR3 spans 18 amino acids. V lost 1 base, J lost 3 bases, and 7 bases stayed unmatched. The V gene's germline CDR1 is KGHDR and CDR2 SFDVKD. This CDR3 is CATSDLGSSGRATDTQYF. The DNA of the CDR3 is TGTGCCACCAGTGATTTAGGATCTAGCGGGAGGGCGACAGATACGCAGTATTTT.

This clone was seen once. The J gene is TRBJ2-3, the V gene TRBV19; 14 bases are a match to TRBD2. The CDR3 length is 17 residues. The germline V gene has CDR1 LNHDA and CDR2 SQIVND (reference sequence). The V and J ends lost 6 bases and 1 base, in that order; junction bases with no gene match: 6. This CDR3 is CASSRTSGGHRTDTQYF. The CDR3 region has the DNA TGTGCCAGTAGCCGGACTAGCGGGGGGCATCGCACAGATACGCAGTATTTT.

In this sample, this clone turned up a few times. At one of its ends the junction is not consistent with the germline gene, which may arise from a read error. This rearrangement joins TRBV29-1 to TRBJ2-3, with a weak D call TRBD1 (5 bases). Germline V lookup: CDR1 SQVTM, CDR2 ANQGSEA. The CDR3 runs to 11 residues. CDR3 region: CSVGTGVLCRF. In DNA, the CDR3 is TGCAGCGTCGGCACAGGCGTCTTGTGCAGATTT.